This T cell receptor (beta chain) was found in a study of shared clonotypes between healthy human individuals. Study-level results: Clonotype sharing among donors was expected to depend on sequencing depth. Clonotypes which were not shared had lower generation probabilities than clonotypes that all four donors shared. A generally larger estimated richness was seen in naive subsets than in memory subsets. Sampling covered nothing but blood. Tissue TCR repertoires likely differ from those found in blood.

The CDR3 extends over 14 amino acids. Germline V gene sequence: CDR1 MDHEN, CDR2 SYDVKM. Trimming cost V 6 bases and J 4 bases, with 12 bases left between them. Repertoires were generated with immunoSEQ multiplex PCR, while TCRdb's copy carries only in-frame clones and drops some. The table records a few million clones, about 92% of them present only once. In regard to this clone: Its specificity is unknown.

Sequenced input: naive CD4+ T cells sorted from blood. Subset described: CD45RA+ positively selected. The source is a man aged 18 to 29 in good health. The chain joins TRBV28 to TRBJ1-4, with a weak D call TRBD1 (5 bases). The CDR3, as DNA: TGTGCCAGCAGCCGTCCAAGGGGTAATGAAAAACTGTTTTTT. This translates into CASSRPRGNEKLFF. The whole variable domain, filled in from reference TRBV28 and TRBJ1-4, reads DVKVTQSSRYLVKRTGEKVFLECVQDMDHENMFWYRQDPGLGLRLIYFSYDVKMKEKGDIPEGYSVSREKKERFSLILESASTNQTSMYLCASSRPRGNEKLFFGSGTQLSVL.